Below, 32 T cell receptor beta chains from the same sample are listed, as sequenced in a study of cytomegalovirus exposure and HLA in healthy donors. 13 Jbeta primers and 60 Vbeta primers were used for the PCR. Data came from immunoSEQ multiplex PCR; TCRdb stores just in-frame clones and leaves some out. This sample has roughly 140,000 clones; over 75% occur once, and the top ten carry 1.7%. Material: PBMCs. Receptors were obtained from a woman aged 25 to 39 in good health and CMV-seronegative.

This chain connects TRBV4-1 to TRBJ2-2; weak D call: TRBD2 (6 bases). Trimming removed 3 bases at V and 8 bases at J, with 13 bases between. The CDR3 spans 14 residues. CDR1 MGHRA and CDR2 YSYEKL come from the germline V gene. The CDR3 sequence is CASSQGPGTGELFF. The DNA for the CDR3 is TGCGCCAGCAGCCAGGGGCCAGGGACTGGGGAGCTGTTTTTT.

The chain uses TRBV7-6 and TRBJ2-2; the D gene is possibly TRBD1 (7 bases). In germline, CDR1 is SGHVS, CDR2 FNYEAQ. The ends were cut back, 5 bases at V and 7 bases at J, with 17 bases in the middle. CDR3 length equals 15 residues. In DNA form, the CDR3 reads TGTGCCAGCAGCGGGGGGAACAGGGGCCACGGGGAGCTGTTTTTT. Translated, it gives CASSGGNRGHGELFF.

The V call is TRBV7-8, the J call TRBJ1-1; tentative D call: TRBD1 (5 bases). V was cut by 4 bases and J by 4 bases, with 28 bases left in between. The CDR3 has 19 amino acids. The germline CDR1 and CDR2 sequences are SGHVS and FQNEAQ. The chain's CDR3 is CASSSRSKRGGWFGTEAFF. CDR3 nucleotide sequence: TGTGCCAGCAGCTCACGAAGTAAGAGGGGAGGATGGTTCGGCACTGAAGCTTTCTTT.

This clone came up a few times. The rearrangement joins TRBV6-1 to TRBJ1-2; 12 bases agree with TRBD1. From germline, CDR1 is MNHNS and CDR2 SASEGT. This CDR3 has 19 residues. The junction had 12 bases not matched to a gene; V was cut back by 3 bases and J by 1 base. The CDR3 region has the DNA TGTGCCAGCAGTGATCGGGGGATCGGGACAGGGGGCAATAACTATGGCTACACCTTC. It is translated as CASSDRGIGTGGNNYGYTF.

The V gene is TRBV14, the J gene TRBJ2-5, with 8 bases identical to TRBD1. Looked up from germline, CDR1 is SGHDN and CDR2 is FVKESK. Unmatched junction bases numbered 7, after V lost 3 bases and J lost 4 bases. CDR3 length equals 15 residues. CDR3 nucleotide sequence: TGTGCCAGCAGCCAGTACACAGGGGGGAGAGAGACCCAGTACTTC. Its translation is CASSQYTGGRETQYF.

The chain is built from TRBV9 and TRBJ1-6, with D tentatively TRBD1 (6 bases). The germline gives CDR1 SGDLS, CDR2 YYNGEE. This CDR3 has 15 residues. Trimming shortened V by 7 bases and J by 9 bases, and 20 bases separated the two germline ends. The CDR3 is CASAPRAGAGSPLHF. As DNA, the CDR3 is TGTGCCAGCGCACCAAGAGCAGGGGCTGGTTCACCCCTCCACTTT.

V and J are TRBV9 and TRBJ1-1; the match to TRBD1 covers 8 bases. CDR3 length: 13 amino acids. V shed 3 bases, J shed 10 bases, and the junction held 8 bases outside the gene matches. CDR1 and CDR2 (germline): SGDLS, YYNGEE. The CDR3 sequence is CASSDGQGQGAFF. CDR3 nucleotides: TGTGCCAGCAGCGACGGACAGGGTCAGGGAGCTTTCTTT.

The rearrangement links TRBV5-1 to TRBJ1-1; no firm D call. The germline V and J ends were trimmed by 4 bases and 10 bases, with 17 bases remaining between them. The CDR3 covers 13 residues. The germline V gene encodes CDR1 SGHRS and CDR2 YFSETQ. The CDR3 spells CASSGRAREGAFF. The CDR3, as DNA: TGCGCCAGCAGCGGGCGGGCGAGAGAGGGAGCTTTCTTT.

The chain employs TRBV19 and TRBJ1-1, with D possibly TRBD1 on 5 matching bases. CDR3 length: 14 amino acids. From germline, CDR1 is LNHDA and CDR2 SQIVND (reference sequence). V was pared by 5 bases and J by 2 bases, with 12 bases between. The CDR3: CASSLGGGNTEAFF. CDR3 nucleotide sequence: TGTGCCAGTAGTCTGGGGGGGGGAAACACTGAAGCTTTCTTT.

This chain connects TRBV19 to TRBJ1-5, with D possibly matching TRBD1 (5 bases). This CDR3 contains 16 residues. Trimming took 4 bases from V and 3 from J, leaving 16 bases between them. The germline CDR1 and CDR2 sequences are LNHDA and SQIVND (reference sequence). The CDR3 protein is CASSTPQGGDNQPQHF. CDR3 nucleotides: TGTGCCAGTAGTACACCCCAGGGCGGGGACAATCAGCCCCAGCATTTT.

The chain employs TRBV19 and TRBJ1-2; 9 bases fit TRBD1. Germline V gene sequence: CDR1 LNHDA, CDR2 SQIVND (reference sequence). V lost 9 bases to trimming and J lost 8 bases; unmatched junction nucleotides: 10. The CDR3 has 13 amino acids. Here the CDR3 DNA reads TGTGCCAGCCGCGGGACAGGGAACGGAGGCTACACCTTC. It is translated as CASRGTGNGGYTF. Variable domain in full (rest from reference TRBV19 and TRBJ1-2): DGGITQSPKYLFRKEGQNVTLSCEQNLNHDAMYWYRQDPGQGLRLIYYSQIVNDFQKGDIAEGYSVSREKKESFPLTVTSAQKNPTAFYLCASRGTGNGGYTFGSGTRLTVV.

V gene TRBV6-1 combines with J gene TRBJ2-5; no clear D. Trimming shortened V by 1 base and J by 13 bases, and 7 bases separated the two germline ends. The CDR3 is 10 amino acids. Germline assignment: CDR1 MNHNS and CDR2 SASEGT. The CDR3 DNA sequence: TGTGCCAGCAGTGAAGGAGGCCTGTACTTC. The encoded protein is CASSEGGLYF.

The CDR3 region is CASSLGGVYYEQYF. CDR3 coding DNA: TGTGCCAGCAGTTTAGGAGGTGTCTACTACGAGCAGTACTTC. The chain carries TRBV27 and TRBJ2-7, with D perhaps matching TRBD2 (5 bases). Germline V lookup: CDR1 MNHEY, CDR2 SMNVEV (reference sequence). CDR3 length: 14 residues. V lost 2 bases and J lost 3, with 11 bases in between.

Only a few counts were recorded for this clone. The chain is built from TRBV25-1 and TRBJ2-1; D uncertain. This CDR3 is built from 16 residues. Germline V gene data show CDR1 as MGHDK and CDR2 as SYGVNS. V lost 5 bases and J lost 5, with 19 bases in between. CDR3 sequence reads: CASSTALISVDNEQFF. CDR3 in DNA: TGTGCCAGCAGTACCGCTTTAATTTCGGTAGACAATGAGCAGTTCTTC.

The CDR3, as DNA: TGCGCCAGCAGTGAGAGGACAGCTACTGAAGCTTTCTTT. Protein: CASSERTATEAFF. The rearrangement links TRBV10-1 to TRBJ1-1; D perhaps matches TRBD1 (6 bases). The CDR3 length is 13 residues. CDR1 WNHNN and CDR2 SYGVQD come from the germline V gene (reference sequence). V shed 2 bases and J shed 5 bases, with 9 bases lying between them.

This chain joins TRBV7-2 and TRBJ1-2; D is possibly TRBD1 (5 bases). The CDR3 runs to 15 residues. Trimming shortened V by 1 base and J by 4 bases, and 13 bases separated the two germline ends. CDR1 SGHTA and CDR2 FQGNSA come from the germline V gene. The CDR3 reads CASSLDGGVIYGYTF. The CDR3 bases are TGTGCCAGCAGCTTAGATGGGGGGGTAATCTATGGCTACACCTTC.

V usage is TRBV10-3 and J usage is TRBJ2-3; 9 bases fit TRBD2. The CDR3 loop spans 16 amino acids. The germline V gene has CDR1 ENHRY and CDR2 SYGVKD. Trimming took 3 bases from V and 3 from J; bases not matched to a gene: 7. CDR3 amino acids: CAISETAGGLTDTQYF. Here the CDR3 DNA reads TGTGCCATCAGTGAAACGGCGGGGGGGCTTACAGATACGCAGTATTTT.

This chain links TRBV7-8 with TRBJ1-5; 8 bases are shared with TRBD1. This CDR3 is 14 amino acids long. Germline V gives CDR1 SGHVS, CDR2 FQNEAQ. J gave up 5 bases and V 5 bases, and 5 bases lay outside the gene matches. DNA of the CDR3: TGTGCCAGCAGCCCAGACAGGGGCGATCAGCCCCAGCATTTT. As protein: CASSPDRGDQPQHF. Variable domain in full (rest from reference TRBV7-8 and TRBJ1-5): GAGVSQSPRYKVAKRGQDVALRCDPISGHVSLFWYQQALGQGPEFLTYFQNEAQLDKSGLPSDRFFAERPEGSVSTLKIQRTQQEDSAVYLCASSPDRGDQPQHFGDGTRLSIL.

This clone has just a few counts. This chain links TRBV4-1 with TRBJ1-1; D ambiguous. Deletions cut 1 base from V and 3 bases from J, with 9 bases between. CDR3 length equals 14 residues. The germline CDR1 and CDR2 sequences are MGHRA and YSYEKL. The CDR3 sequence: CASSQVSVDTEAFF. In DNA, the CDR3 is TGCGCCAGCAGCCAAGTCTCGGTTGACACTGAAGCTTTCTTT.

The chain has TRBV7-9 and TRBJ1-2; TRBD1 matches at 8 bases. This CDR3 comprises 17 residues. Trimming cost V 2 bases and J 4 bases; bases outside gene matches: 12. The germline V gene encodes CDR1 SEHNR and CDR2 FQNEAQ (reference sequence). The CDR3 bases are TGTGCCAGCAGCTTATCGGGGGAGACAGGGGCGATCTATGGCTACACCTTC. It is translated as CASSLSGETGAIYGYTF.

The V gene is TRBV9, the J gene TRBJ2-2; TRBD2 might be the D (6 bases). Trimming shortened V by 0 bases and J by 9 bases, and 15 bases separated the two germline ends. CDR1 SGDLS and CDR2 YYNGEE come from the germline V gene. The CDR3 contains 15 residues. The CDR3 nucleotides are TGTGCCAGCAGCGTAGCGGGGGAAGGCTCCAGGGAGCTGTTTTTT. Translation gives CASSVAGEGSRELFF.

The chain uses TRBV10-2 and TRBJ2-2, with unresolved D. Trimming removed 8 bases from V and 7 bases from J, with 17 bases in between. This CDR3 is 14 amino acids long. CDR1 and CDR2 from the germline V gene are WSHSY and SAAADI. CDR3 bases: TGCGCCAGCTCTTCTACCCGTTTAGACGGGGAGCTGTTTTTT. Encoded protein: CASSSTRLDGELFF.

The J gene is TRBJ1-1, the V gene TRBV7-2; D is ambiguous. The V gene lost 1 base and the J gene lost 4 bases, with 10 bases spanning the gap. The CDR3 contains 14 residues. The germline gives CDR1 SGHTA, CDR2 FQGNSA. The CDR3 reads CASSLDEGGTEAFF. The CDR3 nucleotides are TGTGCCAGCAGCTTAGACGAGGGAGGCACTGAAGCTTTCTTT.

This clone was observed a few times. The gene calls are TRBV7-2 and TRBJ2-3; TRBD1 aligns across 8 bases. V shed 5 bases, J shed 1 base, and the junction held 5 bases outside the gene matches. CDR1 is SGHTA, CDR2 FQGNSA, per germline. CDR3 length: 15 amino acids. CDR3 sequence reads: CASSPATGGTDTQYF. The CDR3 DNA follows: TGTGCCAGCAGCCCCGCGACAGGGGGCACAGATACGCAGTATTTT.

The V gene is TRBV2, the J gene TRBJ2-5, with D hard to call. V lost 10 bases to trimming and J lost 5 bases, with 20 bases between them. This CDR3 is built from 14 residues. From germline, CDR1 is SNHLY and CDR2 FYNNEI. As DNA, the CDR3 is TGTGCCACCAACCTAAAGGAGTCATGGGAGACCCAGTACTTC. Its translation: CATNLKESWETQYF.

The chain carries TRBV9 and TRBJ2-2, with D maybe TRBD2 (5 bases). The CDR3 has 14 residues. In germline, CDR1 is SGDLS, CDR2 YYNGEE. V was shortened by 7 bases and J by 2 bases, with 12 bases between the two germline ends. CDR3 nucleotides: TGTGCCAGCTCCCACGGGATCAACACCGGGGAGCTGTTTTTT. Protein product: CASSHGINTGELFF.

The V gene is TRBV5-1, the J gene TRBJ2-1; TRBD2 aligns across 8 bases. With V trimmed by 3 bases and J by 9 bases, 5 bases remained unmatched. This CDR3 has 13 amino acids. Germline V gene lookup returns CDR1 SGHRS and CDR2 YFSETQ. The CDR3 nucleotides read TGCGCCAGCAGCTCGCAGACTAGCGCTGAGCAGTTCTTC. This translates into CASSSQTSAEQFF.

The chain recombines TRBV27 with TRBJ2-1; 8 nucleotides line up with TRBD2. V was pared by 5 bases and J by 8 bases, with 14 bases of the junction left unmatched. Germline V gives CDR1 MNHEY, CDR2 SMNVEV (reference sequence). This CDR3 spans 16 amino acids. CDR3 sequence (DNA): TGTGCCAGCAGTCAACAGGCTACCGGACTAGCACATGAGCAGTTCTTC. Translating it yields CASSQQATGLAHEQFF.

The gene calls are TRBV19 and TRBJ2-3, with a possible D match to TRBD1 (8 bases). CDR3 length: 15 amino acids. Trimming removed 6 bases from V and 4 bases from J, with 17 bases in between. The germline CDR1 and CDR2 sequences are LNHDA and SQIVND (reference sequence). In DNA form, the CDR3 reads TGTGCCAGTAGAACAGGGGGGGGGACGGCAGATACGCAGTATTTT. Amino acids: CASRTGGGTADTQYF.

V usage is TRBV6-1 and J usage is TRBJ2-7; D is ambiguous. V gave up 4 bases and J gave up 3 bases, with 16 bases separating them. There are 15 residues in the CDR3. The V gene's germline CDR1 is MNHNS and CDR2 SASEGT. The CDR3 nucleotides are TGTGCCAGCAGTGGAGACATTTTAGTGATCTACGAGCAGTACTTC. Its protein product is CASSGDILVIYEQYF.

The CDR3, as DNA: TGTGCCTGGAGTGTTAGGGGATCGAGCGAGCAGTACTTC. Protein: CAWSVRGSSEQYF. This chain uses TRBV30 with TRBJ2-7; D perhaps matches TRBD1 (5 bases). CDR3 length equals 13 residues. CDR1 is GTSNPN, CDR2 SVGIG, per germline (reference sequence). Trimming took off 0 bases at V and 6 bases at J, with 12 bases between the two ends.

This chain connects TRBV5-6 to TRBJ2-7; maybe TRBD2 (5 bases). V lost 4 bases, J lost 1 base, and 15 bases lay in between. The CDR3 covers 15 residues. CDR1 and CDR2 from the germline V gene are SGHDT and YYEEEE. The CDR3 nucleotides read TGTGCCAGCAGCGGAGAGGTTCGGGGATCCTACGAGCAGTACTTC. Protein: CASSGEVRGSYEQYF.